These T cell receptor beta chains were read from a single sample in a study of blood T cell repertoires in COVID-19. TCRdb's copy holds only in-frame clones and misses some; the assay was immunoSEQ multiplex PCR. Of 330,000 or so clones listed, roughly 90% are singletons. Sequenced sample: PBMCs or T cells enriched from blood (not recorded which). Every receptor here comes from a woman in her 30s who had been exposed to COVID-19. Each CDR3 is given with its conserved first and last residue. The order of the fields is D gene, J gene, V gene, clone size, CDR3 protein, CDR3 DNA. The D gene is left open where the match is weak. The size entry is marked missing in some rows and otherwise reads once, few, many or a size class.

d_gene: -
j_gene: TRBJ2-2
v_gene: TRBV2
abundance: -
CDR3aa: CASSAVYTGELFF
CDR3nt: TGTGCCAGCAGTGCTGTTTACACCGGGGAGCTGTTTTTT

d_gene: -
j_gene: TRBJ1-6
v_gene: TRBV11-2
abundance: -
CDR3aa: CASSPQRISKHNSPLHF
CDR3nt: TGTGCCAGCAGCCCGCAGCGGATATCAAAACATAATTCACCCCTCCACTTT

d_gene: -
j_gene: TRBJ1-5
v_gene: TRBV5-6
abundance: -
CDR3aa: CASSLSGVTQPQHF
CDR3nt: TGTGCCAGCAGCTTGTCCGGGGTGACACAGCCCCAGCATTTT

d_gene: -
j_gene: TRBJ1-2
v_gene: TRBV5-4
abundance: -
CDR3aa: CASSPGTLGGYTF
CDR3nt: TGTGCCAGCAGCCCAGGGACTCTGGGTGGCTACACCTTC

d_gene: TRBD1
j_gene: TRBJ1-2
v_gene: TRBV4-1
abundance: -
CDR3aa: CASSQGQGANDYGYTF
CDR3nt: TGCGCCAGCAGCCAAGGACAGGGGGCGAACGACTATGGCTACACCTTC

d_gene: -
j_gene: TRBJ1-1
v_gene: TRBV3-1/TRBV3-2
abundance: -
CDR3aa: CASSPSGTSHRKNTEAFF
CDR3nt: TGTGCCAGCAGCCCATCTGGGACTTCGCACAGGAAGAACACTGAAGCTTTCTTT

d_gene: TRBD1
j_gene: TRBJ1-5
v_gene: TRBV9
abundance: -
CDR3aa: CASSAPGQNQPQHF
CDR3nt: TGTGCCAGCAGCGCCCCGGGACAGAATCAGCCCCAGCATTTT

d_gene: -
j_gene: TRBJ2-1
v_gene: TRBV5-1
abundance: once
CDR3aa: CASSLEGGWKEQFF
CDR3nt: TGCGCCAGCAGCTTGGAGGGAGGTTGGAAGGAGCAGTTCTTC

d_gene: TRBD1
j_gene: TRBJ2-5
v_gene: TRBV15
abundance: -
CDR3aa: CATSRVGTGAETQYF
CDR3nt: TGTGCCACCAGCAGAGTTGGGACAGGGGCGGAGACCCAGTACTTC

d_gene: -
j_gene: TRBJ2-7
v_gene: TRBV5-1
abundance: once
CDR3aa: CASSLAASSGEQYF
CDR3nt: TGCGCCAGCAGCTTGGCGGCTAGCTCTGGCGAGCAGTACTTC

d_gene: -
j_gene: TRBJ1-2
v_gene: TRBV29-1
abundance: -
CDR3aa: CSVARVGYGYTF
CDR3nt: TGCAGCGTTGCCAGGGTTGGGTATGGCTACACCTTC

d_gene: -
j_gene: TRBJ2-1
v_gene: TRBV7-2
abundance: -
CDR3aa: CASSLAVATYNEQFF
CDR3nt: TGTGCCAGCAGCTTAGCAGTAGCTACCTACAATGAGCAGTTCTTC

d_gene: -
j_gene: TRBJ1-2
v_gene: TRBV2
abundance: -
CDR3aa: CASRTGVGGSQVGYTF
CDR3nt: TGTGCCAGCAGGACCGGGGTAGGGGGTAGTCAGGTTGGCTACACCTTC

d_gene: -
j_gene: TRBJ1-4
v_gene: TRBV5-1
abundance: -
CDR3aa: CASSLSRDEEKLFF
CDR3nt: TGCGCCAGCAGCTTAAGCAGGGATGAAGAAAAACTGTTTTTT

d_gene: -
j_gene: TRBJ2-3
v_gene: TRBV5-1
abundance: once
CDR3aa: CASSLRTTSTDTQYF
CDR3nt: TGCGCCAGCAGCTTAAGAACGACTAGTACAGATACGCAGTATTTT

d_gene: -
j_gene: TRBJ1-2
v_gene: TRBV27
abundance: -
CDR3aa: CASSPRGWIYGYTF
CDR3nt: TGTGCCAGCAGTCCGCGGGGCTGGATCTATGGCTACACCTTC

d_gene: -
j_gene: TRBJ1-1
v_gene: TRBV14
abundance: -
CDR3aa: CASSVQENTEAFF
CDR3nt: TGTGCCAGCAGCGTACAAGAGAACACTGAAGCTTTCTTT

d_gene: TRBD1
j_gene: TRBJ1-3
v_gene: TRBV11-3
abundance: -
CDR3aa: CASSPRTGSGNTIYF
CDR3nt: TGTGCCAGCAGCCCACGGACAGGGTCTGGAAACACCATATATTTT

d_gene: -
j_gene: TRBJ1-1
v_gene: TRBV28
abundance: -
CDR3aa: CASTPGGVTEAFF
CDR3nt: TGTGCCAGCACCCCGGGGGGGGTAACTGAAGCTTTCTTT

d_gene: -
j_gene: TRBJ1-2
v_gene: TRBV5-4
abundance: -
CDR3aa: CASSFPGVPYGYTF
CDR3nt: TGTGCCAGCAGCTTCCCGGGGGTTCCCTATGGCTACACCTTC

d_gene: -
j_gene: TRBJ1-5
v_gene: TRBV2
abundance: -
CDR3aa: CASRARSYSNQPQHF
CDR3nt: TGTGCCAGCAGGGCCAGGTCCTATAGCAATCAGCCCCAGCATTTT

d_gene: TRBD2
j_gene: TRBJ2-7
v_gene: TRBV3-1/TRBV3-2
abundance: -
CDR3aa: CASSQLAGGVRF
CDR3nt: TGTGCCAGCAGCCAGTTAGCGGGGGGGGTACGGTTC

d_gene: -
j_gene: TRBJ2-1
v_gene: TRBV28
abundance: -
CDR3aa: CASSSTDKVGNEQFF
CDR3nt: TGTGCCAGCAGTTCAACGGACAAGGTAGGAAATGAGCAGTTCTTC

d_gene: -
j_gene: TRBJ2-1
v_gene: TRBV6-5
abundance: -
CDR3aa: CASSPQEGFNEQFF
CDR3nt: TGTGCCAGCAGCCCGCAGGAGGGTTTCAATGAGCAGTTCTTC

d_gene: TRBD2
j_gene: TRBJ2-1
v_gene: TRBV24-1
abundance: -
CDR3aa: CATSDPLAGSYNEQFF
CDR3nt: TGTGCCACCAGTGACCCTCTAGCGGGATCCTACAATGAGCAGTTCTTC

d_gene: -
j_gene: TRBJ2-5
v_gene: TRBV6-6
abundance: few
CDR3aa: CASSRNVIGGWRETQYF
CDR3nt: TGTGCCAGCAGCCGAAATGTGATAGGGGGATGGCGGGAGACCCAGTACTTC

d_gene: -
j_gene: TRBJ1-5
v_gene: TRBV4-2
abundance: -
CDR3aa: CASSQEGGLGQPQHF
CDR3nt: TGTGCCAGCAGCCAAGAGGGGGGGCTGGGGCAGCCCCAGCATTTT

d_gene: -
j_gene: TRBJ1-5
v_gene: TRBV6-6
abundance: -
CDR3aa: CASSYGGANNQPQHF
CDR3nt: TGTGCCAGCAGTTACGGGGGGGCCAACAATCAGCCCCAGCATTTT

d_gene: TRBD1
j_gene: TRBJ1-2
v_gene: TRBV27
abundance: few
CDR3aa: CASSPRGAYGYTF
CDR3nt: TGTGCCAGCAGTCCCAGGGGGGCCTATGGCTACACCTTC

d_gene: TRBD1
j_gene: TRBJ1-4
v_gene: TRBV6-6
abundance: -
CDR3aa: CASSPTGREKLFF
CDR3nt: TGTGCCAGCAGCCCGACAGGGCGTGAAAAACTGTTTTTT

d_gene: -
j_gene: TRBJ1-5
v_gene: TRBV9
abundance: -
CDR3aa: CASGSGESNQPQHF
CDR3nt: TGTGCCAGCGGATCAGGGGAAAGCAATCAGCCCCAGCATTTT

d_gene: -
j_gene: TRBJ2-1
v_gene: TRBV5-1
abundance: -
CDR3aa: CASSILRDEQFF
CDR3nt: TGCGCCAGCAGCATCCTTCGGGATGAGCAGTTCTTC

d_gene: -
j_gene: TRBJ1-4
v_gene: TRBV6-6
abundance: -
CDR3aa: CASSPDSEYEKLFF
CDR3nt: TGTGCCAGCAGCCCGGACAGTGAGTACGAAAAACTGTTTTTT

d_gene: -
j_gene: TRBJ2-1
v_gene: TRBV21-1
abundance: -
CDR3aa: CASSNPSGRYNEQFF
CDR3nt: TGTGCCAGCAGCAACCCTAGCGGGAGGTACAATGAGCAGTTCTTC

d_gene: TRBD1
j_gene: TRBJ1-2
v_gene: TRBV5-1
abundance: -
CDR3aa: CASSLGQQGYGYTF
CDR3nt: TGCGCCAGCAGCTTGGGCCAACAGGGGTATGGCTACACCTTC

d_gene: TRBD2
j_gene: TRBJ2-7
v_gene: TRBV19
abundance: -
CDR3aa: CASSTGLAGSGEQYF
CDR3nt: TGTGCCAGTAGTACGGGACTAGCGGGATCGGGGGAGCAGTACTTC

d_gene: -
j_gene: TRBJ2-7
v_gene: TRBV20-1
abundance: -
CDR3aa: CSANYGYEQYF
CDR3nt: TGCAGTGCAAACTACGGGTACGAGCAGTACTTC

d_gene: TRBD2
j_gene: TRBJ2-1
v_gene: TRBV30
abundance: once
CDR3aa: CALAGGPSGDEQFF
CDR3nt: TGTGCCTTAGCGGGAGGGCCCTCGGGGGATGAGCAGTTCTTC

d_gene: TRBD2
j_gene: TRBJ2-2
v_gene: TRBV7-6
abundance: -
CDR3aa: CASSERLAGFPGTGELFF
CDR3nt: TGTGCCAGCAGCGAGAGGCTAGCGGGATTCCCTGGGACCGGGGAGCTGTTTTTT

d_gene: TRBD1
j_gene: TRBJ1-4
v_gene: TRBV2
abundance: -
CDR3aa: CASSEASLIGTADNEKLFF
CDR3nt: TGTGCCAGCAGTGAAGCCTCGTTGATAGGGACAGCGGATAATGAAAAACTGTTTTTT

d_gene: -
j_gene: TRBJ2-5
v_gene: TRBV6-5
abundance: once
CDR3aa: CASSYPPGVGAQYF
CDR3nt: TGTGCCAGCAGTTACCCTCCTGGGGTCGGGGCCCAGTACTTC

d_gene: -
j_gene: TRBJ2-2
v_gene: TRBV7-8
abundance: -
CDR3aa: CASSLRTGDIGELFF
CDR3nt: TGTGCCAGCAGCTTAAGGACGGGAGACATCGGGGAGCTGTTTTTT

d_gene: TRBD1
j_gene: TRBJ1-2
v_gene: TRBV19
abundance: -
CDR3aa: CASSGQGSNYGYTF
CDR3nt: TGTGCCAGCTCGGGACAGGGCTCTAACTATGGCTACACCTTC

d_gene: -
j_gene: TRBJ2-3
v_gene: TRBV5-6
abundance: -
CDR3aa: CASSLRATVFTDTQYF
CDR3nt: TGTGCCAGCAGCTTGAGGGCGACAGTTTTCACAGATACGCAGTATTTT

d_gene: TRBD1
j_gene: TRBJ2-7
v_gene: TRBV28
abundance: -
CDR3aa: CASSLWQGATYEQYF
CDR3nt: TGTGCCAGCAGCCTTTGGCAGGGGGCTACCTACGAGCAGTACTTC

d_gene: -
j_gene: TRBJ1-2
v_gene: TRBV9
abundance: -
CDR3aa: CASSVQGGGYTF
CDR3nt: TGTGCCAGCAGCGTGCAGGGTGGTGGCTACACCTTC

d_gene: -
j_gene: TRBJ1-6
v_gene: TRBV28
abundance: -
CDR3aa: CASSVPPSGFALHF
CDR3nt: TGTGCCAGCAGTGTTCCCCCTTCGGGATTCGCCCTCCACTTT

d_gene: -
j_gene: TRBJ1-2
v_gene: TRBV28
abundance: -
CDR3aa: CASSSYAGVNYGYTF
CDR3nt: TGTGCCAGCAGTTCCTACGCGGGGGTTAACTATGGCTACACCTTC

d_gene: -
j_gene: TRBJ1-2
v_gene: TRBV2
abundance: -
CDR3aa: CASHRSANYGYTF
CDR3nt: TGTGCCAGCCACAGGAGTGCCAACTATGGCTACACCTTC

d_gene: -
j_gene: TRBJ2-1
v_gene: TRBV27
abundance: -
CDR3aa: CASSPPRDLIYNEQFF
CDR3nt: TGTGCCAGCAGCCCTCCCCGGGACTTAATATACAATGAGCAGTTCTTC

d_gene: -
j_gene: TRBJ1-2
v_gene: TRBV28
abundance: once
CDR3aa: CASKVGGFSGYTF
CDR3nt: TGTGCCAGCAAAGTCGGGGGTTTTTCTGGCTACACCTTC

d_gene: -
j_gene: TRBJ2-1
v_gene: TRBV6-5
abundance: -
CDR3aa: CASTLLLGLSNEQFF
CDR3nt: TGTGCCAGCACCTTGTTACTGGGACTCTCGAATGAGCAGTTCTTC

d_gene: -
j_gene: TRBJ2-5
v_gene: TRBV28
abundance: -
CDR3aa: CASSLWDRDQETQYF
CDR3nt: TGTGCCAGCAGTTTATGGGACAGAGATCAAGAGACCCAGTACTTC

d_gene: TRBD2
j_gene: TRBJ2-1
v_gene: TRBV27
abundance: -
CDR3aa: CASSSLTGTSGINEQFF
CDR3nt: TGTGCCAGCAGTTCCCTTACCGGGACTAGCGGGATCAATGAGCAGTTCTTC

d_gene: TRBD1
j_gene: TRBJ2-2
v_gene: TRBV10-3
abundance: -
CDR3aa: CAIRPFTGGGGELFF
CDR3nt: TGTGCCATCAGGCCCTTCACAGGGGGCGGCGGGGAGCTGTTTTTT

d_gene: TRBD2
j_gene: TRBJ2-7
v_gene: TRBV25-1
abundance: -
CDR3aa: CASSKPGLAGEQYF
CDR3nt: TGTGCCAGCAGTAAACCGGGACTAGCGGGGGAGCAGTACTTC

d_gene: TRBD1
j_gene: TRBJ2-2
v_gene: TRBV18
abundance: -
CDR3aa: CASSPQGAGTGELFF
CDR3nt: TGTGCCAGCTCACCCCAGGGGGCTGGGACCGGGGAGCTGTTTTTT

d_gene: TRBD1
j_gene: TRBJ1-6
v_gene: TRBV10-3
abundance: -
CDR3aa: CAISESRQGAGSPLHF
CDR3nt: TGTGCCATCAGTGAGTCTCGACAGGGGGCAGGTTCACCCCTCCACTTT

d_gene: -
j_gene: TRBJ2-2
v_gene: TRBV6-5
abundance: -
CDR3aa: CASRQTNTGELFF
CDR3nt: TGTGCCAGCAGGCAGACGAACACCGGGGAGCTGTTTTTT